A selection of T cell receptor beta chains follows, all from one sample in a study of cytomegalovirus exposure and HLA in healthy donors. Data came from immunoSEQ multiplex PCR; TCRdb stores just in-frame clones and leaves some out. The sample lists under 200,000 clones; 80% to 90% were seen once. The sequenced sample consisted of PBMCs. The receptors here all came from a woman in her 30s in good health and CMV-seropositive. CDR3s include the opening cysteine and the closing phenylalanine or tryptophan. A D gene is named only where the DNA matches it firmly. A clone size is listed for some rows: how often the clone was seen (once, few, many), or a class if it is expanded.

TRBD2	18	TRBJ2-3	TRBV13	.	CASSLKTLAGSSTDTQYF	TGTGCCAGCAGCCTCAAAACCCTAGCGGGGTCTAGCACAGATACGCAGTATTTT
TRBD2	16	TRBJ2-3	TRBV13	few	CASSSSGTTRRDTQYF	TGTGCCAGCAGCTCATCCGGGACTACGCGACGGGATACGCAGTATTTT
TRBD1	14	TRBJ2-7	TRBV6-4	.	CASIRDRGFNEQYF	TGTGCCAGCATCCGGGACAGGGGCTTCAACGAGCAGTACTTC
.	13	TRBJ2-5	TRBV28	.	CASTPGTEETQYF	TGTGCCAGCACCCCCGGGACTGAAGAGACCCAGTACTTC
TRBD2	15	TRBJ2-1	TRBV27	once	CASSSSGGRSGEQFF	TGTGCCAGCAGTTCCTCGGGGGGGCGGTCAGGTGAGCAGTTCTTC
.	14	TRBJ1-5	TRBV28	.	CASTPGHPYQPQHF	TGTGCCAGCACTCCGGGACACCCCTATCAGCCCCAGCATTTT
TRBD1	16	TRBJ2-6	TRBV19	few	CASIPGQGKGANVLTF	TGTGCCAGTATCCCAGGACAGGGTAAGGGGGCCAACGTCCTGACTTTC
.	12	TRBJ2-3	TRBV7-8	.	CASSFAGNTQYF	TGTGCCAGCAGCTTCGCAGGGAATACGCAGTATTTT
.	14	TRBJ1-1	TRBV29-1	.	CSVPLAGKDTEAFF	TGCAGCGTGCCCCTGGCAGGGAAGGACACTGAAGCTTTCTTT
.	15	TRBJ1-1	TRBV6-5	.	CASSLTPTGMAEAFF	TGTGCCAGCAGCTTAACGCCCACAGGGATGGCTGAAGCTTTCTTT
.	14	TRBJ2-7	TRBV27	.	CASSLRIPAFEQYF	TGTGCCAGCAGTTTGAGAATCCCCGCGTTTGAGCAGTACTTC
.	16	TRBJ1-5	TRBV19	.	CASNWAAGYSNQPQHF	TGTGCCAGTAATTGGGCAGCGGGGTATAGCAATCAGCCCCAGCATTTT
TRBD1	15	TRBJ1-1	TRBV4-2	.	CASSQPDRSNTEAFF	TGTGCCAGCAGCCAACCGGACAGGTCGAACACTGAAGCTTTCTTT
TRBD1	13	TRBJ1-2	TRBV5-4	.	CASNDQGARGYTF	TGTGCCAGCAACGACCAGGGGGCACGAGGCTACACCTTC
.	13	TRBJ1-2	TRBV28	.	CASSLDRGDGYTF	TGTGCCAGCAGTTTAGACCGGGGGGACGGCTACACCTTC
.	10	TRBJ1-2	TRBV28	.	CASMRGSYTF	TGTGCCAGCATGCGTGGTAGCTACACCTTC
.	12	TRBJ2-5	TRBV11-2	.	CASSLGQMTQYF	TGTGCCAGCAGCTTAGGACAGATGACCCAGTACTTC
TRBD1	14	TRBJ1-5	TRBV2	few	CASNLQGADQPQHF	TGTGCCAGCAACTTACAGGGGGCCGATCAGCCCCAGCATTTT
TRBD1	16	TRBJ2-5	TRBV5-1	.	CASSLGQGVLQETQYF	TGCGCCAGCAGCCTAGGACAGGGAGTACTCCAAGAGACCCAGTACTTC
.	17	TRBJ1-2	TRBV19	.	CASSSRTAARTLFGYTF	TGTGCCAGTAGTTCCCGGACAGCCGCGAGAACTTTGTTTGGCTACACCTTC
.	16	TRBJ2-2	TRBV7-9	.	CSSSLGWGRDTGELFF	TGTTCCAGCAGCTTAGGGTGGGGCAGAGACACCGGGGAGCTGTTTTTT
.	12	TRBJ2-2	TRBV9	once	CASSVVDGELFF	TGTGCCAGCAGCGTAGTAGACGGGGAGCTGTTTTTT
.	15	TRBJ2-5	TRBV7-9	few	CASSLPLRLGETQYF	TGTGCCAGCAGCTTACCTTTGCGGCTGGGAGAGACCCAGTACTTC
.	15	TRBJ1-6	TRBV9	.	CASSVVGGFQSPLHF	TGTGCCAGCAGCGTAGTGGGAGGTTTTCAGTCACCCCTCCACTTT
TRBD1	16	TRBJ2-7	TRBV5-1	.	CASSLGPGQGTYEQYF	TGCGCCAGCAGCTTAGGACCGGGACAGGGAACCTACGAGCAGTACTTC
TRBD1	16	TRBJ2-5	TRBV14	.	CASSTLNRGVRETQYF	TGTGCCAGCAGCACCCTCAACAGGGGGGTAAGAGAGACCCAGTACTTC
.	16	TRBJ1-4	TRBV18	.	CASSPSRKTTNEKLFF	TGTGCCAGCTCACCTTCCAGGAAGACAACTAATGAAAAACTGTTTTTT
TRBD1	15	TRBJ2-5	TRBV4-1	.	CASSQVGQGSETQYF	TGCGCCAGCAGCCAAGTTGGACAGGGGTCGGAGACCCAGTACTTC
.	12	TRBJ2-5	TRBV7-9	.	CASSFGEETQYF	TGTGCCAGCAGCTTCGGTGAAGAGACCCAGTACTTC